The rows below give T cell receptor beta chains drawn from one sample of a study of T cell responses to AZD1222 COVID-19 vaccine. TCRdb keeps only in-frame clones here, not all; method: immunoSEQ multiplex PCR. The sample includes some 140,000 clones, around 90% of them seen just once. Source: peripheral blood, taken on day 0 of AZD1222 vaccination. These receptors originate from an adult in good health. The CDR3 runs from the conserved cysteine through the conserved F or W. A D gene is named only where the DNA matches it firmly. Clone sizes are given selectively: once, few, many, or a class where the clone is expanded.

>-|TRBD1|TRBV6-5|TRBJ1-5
CATKTGATNQPQHF
TGTGCCACCAAGACAGGGGCGACAAATCAGCCCCAGCATTTT
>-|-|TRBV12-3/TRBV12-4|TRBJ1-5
CASSGQHNQPQHF
TGTGCCAGCAGCGGACAGCACAATCAGCCCCAGCATTTT
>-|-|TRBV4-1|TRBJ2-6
CASSTKLRGGSSGANVLTF
TGCGCCAGCAGTACAAAACTGAGGGGAGGCAGCTCTGGGGCCAACGTCCTGACTTTC
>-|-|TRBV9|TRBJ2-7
CASSVSGQPERGEQYF
TGTGCCAGCAGCGTATCCGGACAGCCGGAACGGGGCGAGCAGTACTTC
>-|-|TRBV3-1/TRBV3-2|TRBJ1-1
CASSLGTNRGMTEAFF
TGTGCCAGCAGCCTAGGGACAAATCGTGGAATGACTGAAGCTTTCTTT
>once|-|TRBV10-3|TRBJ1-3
CATARGNTIYF
TGTGCCACCGCTCGAGGAAACACCATATATTTT
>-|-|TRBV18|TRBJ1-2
CASSPLGTRYGYTF
TGTGCCAGCTCACCACTGGGGACACGTTATGGCTACACCTTC
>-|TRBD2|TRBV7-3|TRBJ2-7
CASSEGTSGYEQYF
TGTGCCAGCAGCGAGGGGACTAGCGGTTACGAGCAGTACTTC
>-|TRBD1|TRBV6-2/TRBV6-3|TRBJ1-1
CASSYSRDRQNTEAFF
TGTGCCAGCAGTTACTCTCGGGACAGACAGAACACTGAAGCTTTCTTT
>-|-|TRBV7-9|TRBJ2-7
CASSLVARPYEQYF
TGTGCCAGCAGCTTAGTAGCCAGACCTTACGAGCAGTACTTC
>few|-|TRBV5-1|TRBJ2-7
CASSLALGPRTLIDEQYF
TGCGCCAGCAGCTTGGCCTTGGGCCCCAGGACTCTGATCGACGAGCAGTACTTC
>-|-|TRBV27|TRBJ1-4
CASNPIGDPLGEKLFF
TGTGCCAGCAACCCAATCGGGGATCCTTTGGGGGAAAAACTGTTTTTT
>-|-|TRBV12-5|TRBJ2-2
CASGLDPAGGGRTGELFF
TGTGCTAGTGGTTTGGACCCAGCAGGTGGGGGTCGCACCGGGGAGCTGTTTTTT
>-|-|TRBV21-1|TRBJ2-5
CASTNTPSPGGKKETQYF
TGTGCCAGCACGAATACCCCCTCCCCAGGGGGAAAAAAAGAGACCCAGTACTTC
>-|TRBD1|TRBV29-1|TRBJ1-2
CSVFTAGGAQGYTF
TGCAGCGTATTTACGGCAGGGGGCGCGCAGGGCTACACCTTC
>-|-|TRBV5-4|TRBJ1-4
CASSFRGRANEKLFF
TGTGCCAGCAGCTTCCGGGGGCGGGCTAATGAAAAACTGTTTTTT